These T cell receptor beta chains were read from a single sample in a study of Ad26.COV2.S vaccination and SARS-CoV-2 variants. Generated by immunoSEQ multiplex PCR, the TCRdb table keeps only in-frame clones and is missing some. The sample holds roughly 450,000 clones, approximately 90% seen once. The sequencing used peripheral blood, collected in a trial of Ad26.COV2.S vaccine versus placebo. These receptors came from a person between 18 and 65 years old who received the Ad26.COV2.S COVID-19 vaccine or a placebo. Both conserved end residues are part of each CDR3. The order of the fields is clone size, J gene, V gene, CDR3 length, D gene, CDR3 protein, CDR3 DNA. A D gene is named only where the DNA matches it firmly. The size entry is marked missing in some rows and otherwise reads once, few, many or a size class.

size: -; J: TRBJ2-3; V: TRBV2; length: 14; D: -; CDR3: CASKGHASTDTQYF; DNA: TGTGCCAGCAAGGGCCATGCTAGCACAGATACGCAGTATTTT
size: once; J: TRBJ2-7; V: TRBV28; length: 15; D: -; CDR3: CASSESSAPGDEQYF; DNA: TGTGCCAGCAGTGAATCTAGCGCCCCGGGGGACGAGCAGTACTTC
size: -; J: TRBJ2-1; V: TRBV29-1; length: 15; D: TRBD2; CDR3: CSVGDLGLDMGEQFF; DNA: TGCAGCGTGGGGGATTTGGGACTAGACATGGGTGAGCAGTTCTTC
size: once; J: TRBJ1-6; V: TRBV6-1; length: 16; D: -; CDR3: CASSGLESSYNSPLHF; DNA: TGTGCCAGCAGTGGATTGGAGAGCTCCTATAATTCACCCCTCCACTTT
size: once; J: TRBJ1-1; V: TRBV4-1; length: 14; D: -; CDR3: CASSQGGTYSEAFF; DNA: TGCGCCAGCAGCCAAGGTGGGACCTACTCTGAAGCTTTCTTT
size: -; J: TRBJ1-1; V: TRBV5-6; length: 15; D: -; CDR3: CASSLFAGMNTEAFF; DNA: TGTGCCAGCAGCTTGTTCGCCGGAATGAACACTGAAGCTTTCTTT
size: -; J: TRBJ2-1; V: TRBV9; length: 15; D: -; CDR3: CASSVADRPYNEQFF; DNA: TGTGCCAGCAGCGTAGCTGACAGGCCCTACAATGAGCAGTTCTTC
size: -; J: TRBJ2-3; V: TRBV4-3; length: 15; D: -; CDR3: CASSPRQGITDTQYF; DNA: TGCGCCAGCAGCCCTAGGCAGGGTATAACAGATACGCAGTATTTT
size: -; J: TRBJ1-1; V: TRBV7-2; length: 14; D: -; CDR3: CASSLGGAWTEAFF; DNA: TGTGCCAGCAGCCTGGGGGGGGCCTGGACTGAAGCTTTCTTT
size: -; J: TRBJ2-1; V: TRBV28; length: 15; D: -; CDR3: CASSLRPSASNEQFF; DNA: TGTGCCAGCAGTTTACGCCCCAGTGCGTCTAATGAGCAGTTCTTC
size: -; J: TRBJ2-7; V: TRBV2; length: 13; D: -; CDR3: CASSNRDTYEQYF; DNA: TGTGCCAGCAGCAACAGGGATACCTACGAGCAGTACTTC
size: -; J: TRBJ2-7; V: TRBV19; length: 13; D: -; CDR3: CASSGTNGEEQYF; DNA: TGTGCCAGCAGCGGAACTAATGGCGAGGAGCAGTACTTC
size: once; J: TRBJ1-5; V: TRBV28; length: 15; D: -; CDR3: CASNKQAGLNQPQHF; DNA: TGTGCCAGCAACAAACAGGCAGGGCTCAATCAGCCCCAGCATTTT
size: -; J: TRBJ2-1; V: TRBV30; length: 17; D: TRBD2; CDR3: CAWRSLAGKGSYNEQFF; DNA: TGTGCCTGGAGGTCCCTAGCGGGAAAGGGATCCTACAATGAGCAGTTCTTC
size: -; J: TRBJ2-7; V: TRBV6-2/TRBV6-3; length: 13; D: -; CDR3: CASSYSGSYEQYF; DNA: TGTGCCAGCAGTTACTCGGGGAGCTACGAGCAGTACTTC
size: once; J: TRBJ1-6; V: TRBV7-2; length: 14; D: -; CDR3: CASSLEALSSPLHF; DNA: TGTGCCAGCAGCTTAGAAGCCTTGAGCTCACCCCTCCACTTT
size: -; J: TRBJ1-3; V: TRBV3-1/TRBV3-2; length: 13; D: -; CDR3: CASSQTSGNTIYF; DNA: TGTGCCAGCAGCCAAACCTCTGGAAACACCATATATTTT